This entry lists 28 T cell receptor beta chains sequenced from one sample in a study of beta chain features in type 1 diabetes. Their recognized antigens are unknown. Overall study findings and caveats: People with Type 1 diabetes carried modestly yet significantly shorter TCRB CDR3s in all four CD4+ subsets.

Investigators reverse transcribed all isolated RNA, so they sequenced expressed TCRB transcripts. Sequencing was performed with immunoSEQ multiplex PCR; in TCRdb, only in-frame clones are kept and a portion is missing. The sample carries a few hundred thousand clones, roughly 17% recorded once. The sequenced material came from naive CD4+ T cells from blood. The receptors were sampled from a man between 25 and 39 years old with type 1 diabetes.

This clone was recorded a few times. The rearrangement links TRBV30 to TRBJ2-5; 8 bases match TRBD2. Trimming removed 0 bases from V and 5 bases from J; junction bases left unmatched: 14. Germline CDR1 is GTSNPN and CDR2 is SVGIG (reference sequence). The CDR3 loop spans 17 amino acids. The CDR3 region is CAWSVLGSGSVAETQYF. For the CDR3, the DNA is TGTGCCTGGAGTGTACTTGGGAGCGGGAGCGTCGCGGAGACCCAGTACTTC.

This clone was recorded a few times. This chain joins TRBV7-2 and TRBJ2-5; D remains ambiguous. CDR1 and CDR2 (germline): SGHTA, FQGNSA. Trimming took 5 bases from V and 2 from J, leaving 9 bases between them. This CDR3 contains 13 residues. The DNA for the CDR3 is TGTGCCAGCAGCCGCTTTGGTCAAGAGACCCAGTACTTC. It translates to CASSRFGQETQYF.

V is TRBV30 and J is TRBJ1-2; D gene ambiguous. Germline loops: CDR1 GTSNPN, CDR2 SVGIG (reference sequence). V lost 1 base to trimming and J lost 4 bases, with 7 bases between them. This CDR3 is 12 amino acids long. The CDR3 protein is CAWSDSRYGYTF. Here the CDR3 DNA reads TGTGCCTGGAGTGACAGCCGCTATGGCTACACCTTC.

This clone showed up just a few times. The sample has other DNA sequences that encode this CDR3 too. CDR3 coding DNA: TGTGCCAGCAGCCCTCAGGAGGGCCGGACAGATACGCAGTATTTT. Translated, it gives CASSPQEGRTDTQYF. The J gene is TRBJ2-3, the V gene TRBV7-2; a weak D match, TRBD2 (6 bases). The CDR3 covers 15 residues. Germline CDR1 and CDR2: SGHTA and FQGNSA. Between the trimmed V and J ends, which lost 5 bases and 3 bases, there was a span of 15 bases.

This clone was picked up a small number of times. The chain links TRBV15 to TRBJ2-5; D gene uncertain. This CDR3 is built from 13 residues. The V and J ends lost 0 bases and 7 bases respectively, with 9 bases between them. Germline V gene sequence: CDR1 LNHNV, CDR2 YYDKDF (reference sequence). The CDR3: CATSREGPRTQYF. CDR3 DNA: TGTGCCACCAGCAGAGAGGGTCCTCGGACCCAGTACTTC. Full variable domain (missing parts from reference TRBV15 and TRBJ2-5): DAMVIQNPRYQVTQFGKPVTLSCSQTLNHNVMYWYQQKSSQAPKLLFHYYDKDFNNEADTPDNFQSRRPNTSFCFLDIRSPGLGDTAMYLCATSREGPRTQYFGPGTRLLVL.

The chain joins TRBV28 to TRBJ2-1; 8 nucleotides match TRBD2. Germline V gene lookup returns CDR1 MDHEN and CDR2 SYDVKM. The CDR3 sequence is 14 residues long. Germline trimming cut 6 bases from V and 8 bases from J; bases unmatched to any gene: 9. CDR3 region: CASSPGLVYHEQFF. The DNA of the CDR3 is TGTGCCAGCAGCCCGGGACTAGTGTACCATGAGCAGTTCTTC.

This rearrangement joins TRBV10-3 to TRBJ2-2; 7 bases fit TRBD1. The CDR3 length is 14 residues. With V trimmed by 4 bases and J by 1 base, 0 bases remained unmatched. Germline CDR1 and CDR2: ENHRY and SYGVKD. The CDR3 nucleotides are TGTGCCATCAGTGGGACAGGGAACACCGGGGAGCTGTTTTTT. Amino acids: CAISGTGNTGELFF.

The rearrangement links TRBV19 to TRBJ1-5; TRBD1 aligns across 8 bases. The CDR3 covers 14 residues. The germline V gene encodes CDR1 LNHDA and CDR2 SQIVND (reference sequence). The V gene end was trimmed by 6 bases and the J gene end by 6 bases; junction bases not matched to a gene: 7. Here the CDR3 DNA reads TGTGCCAGTAGCCCAACAGGGGGTTTTCAGCCCCAGCATTTT. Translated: CASSPTGGFQPQHF.

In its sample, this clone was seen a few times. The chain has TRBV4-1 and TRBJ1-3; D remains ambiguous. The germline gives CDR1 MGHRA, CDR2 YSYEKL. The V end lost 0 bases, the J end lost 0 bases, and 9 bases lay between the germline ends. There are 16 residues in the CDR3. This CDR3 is CASSQDTANSGNTIYF. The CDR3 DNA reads TGCGCCAGCAGCCAAGATACGGCGAACTCTGGAAACACCATATATTTT.

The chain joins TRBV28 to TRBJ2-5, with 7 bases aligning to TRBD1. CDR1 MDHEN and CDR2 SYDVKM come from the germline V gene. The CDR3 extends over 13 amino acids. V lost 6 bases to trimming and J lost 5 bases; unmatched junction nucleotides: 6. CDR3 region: CASSLGQLETQYF. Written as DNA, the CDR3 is TGTGCCAGCAGCCTGGGACAGTTGGAGACCCAGTACTTC.

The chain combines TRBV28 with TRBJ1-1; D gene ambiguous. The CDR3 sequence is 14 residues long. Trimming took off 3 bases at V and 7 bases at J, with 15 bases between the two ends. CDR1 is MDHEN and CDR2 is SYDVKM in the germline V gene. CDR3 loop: CASSFYPVRGEAFF. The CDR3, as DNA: TGTGCCAGCAGTTTCTACCCAGTCCGCGGTGAAGCTTTCTTT.

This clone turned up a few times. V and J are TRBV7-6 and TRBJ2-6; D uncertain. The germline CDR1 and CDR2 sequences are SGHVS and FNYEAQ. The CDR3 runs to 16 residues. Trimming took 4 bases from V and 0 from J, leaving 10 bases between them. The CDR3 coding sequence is TGTGCCAGCAGCTCATGGACCAACTCTGGGGCCAACGTCCTGACTTTC. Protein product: CASSSWTNSGANVLTF.

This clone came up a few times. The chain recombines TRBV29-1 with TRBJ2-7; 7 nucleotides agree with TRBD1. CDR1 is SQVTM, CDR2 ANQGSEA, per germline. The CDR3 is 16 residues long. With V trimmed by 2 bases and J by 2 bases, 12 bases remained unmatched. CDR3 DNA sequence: TGCAGCGTTGAATTTCCCTCATTGACAGGGCCCTACGAGCAGTACTTC. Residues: CSVEFPSLTGPYEQYF.

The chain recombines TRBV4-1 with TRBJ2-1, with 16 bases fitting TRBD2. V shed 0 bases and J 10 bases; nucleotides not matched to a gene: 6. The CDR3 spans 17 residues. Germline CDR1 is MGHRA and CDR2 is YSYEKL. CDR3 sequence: CASSQDGTSGRGSEQFF. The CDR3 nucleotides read TGCGCCAGCAGCCAAGATGGGACTAGCGGGAGGGGATCGGAGCAGTTCTTC.

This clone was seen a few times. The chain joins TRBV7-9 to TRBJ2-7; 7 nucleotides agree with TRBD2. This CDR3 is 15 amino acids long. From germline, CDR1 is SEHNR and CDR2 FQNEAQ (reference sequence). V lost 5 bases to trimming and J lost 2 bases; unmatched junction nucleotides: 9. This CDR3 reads CASSLPLAGAYEQYF. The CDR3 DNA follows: TGTGCCAGCAGCCTCCCACTGGCGGGAGCCTACGAGCAGTACTTC.

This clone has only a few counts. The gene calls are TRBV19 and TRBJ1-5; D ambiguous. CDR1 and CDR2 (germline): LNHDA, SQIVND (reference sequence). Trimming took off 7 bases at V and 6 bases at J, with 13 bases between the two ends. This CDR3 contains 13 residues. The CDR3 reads CASTRRFGQPQHF. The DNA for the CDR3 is TGTGCCAGTACAAGGAGATTCGGTCAGCCCCAGCATTTT.

The CDR3 DNA follows: TGTGCCAGCAGCCAAGAGCTAGCGGGACAGGATGAGCAGTTCTTC. Encoded protein: CASSQELAGQDEQFF. V gene TRBV14 combines with J gene TRBJ2-1, with D perhaps TRBD2 (9 bases). Germline assignment: CDR1 SGHDN and CDR2 FVKESK. The CDR3 is 15 amino acids. Trimming left V 0 bases short and J 8 bases short, with 14 bases between.

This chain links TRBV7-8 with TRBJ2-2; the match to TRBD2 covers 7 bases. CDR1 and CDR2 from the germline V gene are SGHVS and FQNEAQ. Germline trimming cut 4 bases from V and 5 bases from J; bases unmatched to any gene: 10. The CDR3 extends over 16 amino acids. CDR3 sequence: CASSSSGGGLTGELFF. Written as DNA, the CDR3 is TGTGCCAGCAGCTCGTCTGGCGGGGGATTAACCGGGGAGCTGTTTTTT.

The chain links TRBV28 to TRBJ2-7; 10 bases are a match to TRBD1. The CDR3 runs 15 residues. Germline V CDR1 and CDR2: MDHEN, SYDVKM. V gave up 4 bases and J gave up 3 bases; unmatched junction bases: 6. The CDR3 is CASSSTGTGVYEQYF. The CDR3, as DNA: TGTGCCAGCAGTTCGACCGGGACAGGGGTCTACGAGCAGTACTTC.

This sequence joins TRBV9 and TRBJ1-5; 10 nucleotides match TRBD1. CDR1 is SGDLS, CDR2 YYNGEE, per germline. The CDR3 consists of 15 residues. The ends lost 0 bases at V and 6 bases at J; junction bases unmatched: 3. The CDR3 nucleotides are TGTGCCAGCAGCGTAGGACAGGGGGCAGGTCAGCCCCAGCATTTT. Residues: CASSVGQGAGQPQHF.

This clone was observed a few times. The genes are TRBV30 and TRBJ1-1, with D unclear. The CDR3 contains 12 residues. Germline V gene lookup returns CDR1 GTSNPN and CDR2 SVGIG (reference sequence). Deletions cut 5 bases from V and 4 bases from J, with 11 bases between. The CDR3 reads CAWGGLATEAFF. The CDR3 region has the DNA TGTGCCTGGGGAGGGTTAGCCACTGAAGCTTTCTTT.

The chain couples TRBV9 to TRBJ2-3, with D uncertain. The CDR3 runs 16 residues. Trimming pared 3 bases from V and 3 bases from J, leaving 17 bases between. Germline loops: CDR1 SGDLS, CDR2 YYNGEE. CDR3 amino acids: CASSAAMSRATDTQYF. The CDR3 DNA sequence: TGTGCCAGCAGCGCTGCTATGTCTAGGGCGACAGATACGCAGTATTTT.

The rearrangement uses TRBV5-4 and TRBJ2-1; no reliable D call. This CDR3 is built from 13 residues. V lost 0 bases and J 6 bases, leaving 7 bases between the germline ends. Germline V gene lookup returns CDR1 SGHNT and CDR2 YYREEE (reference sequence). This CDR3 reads CASSLDYFNEQFF. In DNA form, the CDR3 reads TGTGCCAGCAGCTTGGACTATTTCAATGAGCAGTTCTTC.

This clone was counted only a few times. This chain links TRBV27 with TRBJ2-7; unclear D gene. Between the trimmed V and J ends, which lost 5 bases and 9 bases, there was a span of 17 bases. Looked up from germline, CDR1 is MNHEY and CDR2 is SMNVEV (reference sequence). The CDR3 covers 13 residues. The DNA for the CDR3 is TGTGCCAGCAGTACTCCCACGAGGATTTTGCAGTACTTC. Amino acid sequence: CASSTPTRILQYF.

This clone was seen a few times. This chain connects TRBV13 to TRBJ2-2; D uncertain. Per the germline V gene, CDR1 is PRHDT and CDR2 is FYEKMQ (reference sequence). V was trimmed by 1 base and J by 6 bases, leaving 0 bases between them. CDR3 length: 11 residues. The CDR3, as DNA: TGTGCCAGCAGCTTAGCCGGGGAGCTGTTTTTT. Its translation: CASSLAGELFF.

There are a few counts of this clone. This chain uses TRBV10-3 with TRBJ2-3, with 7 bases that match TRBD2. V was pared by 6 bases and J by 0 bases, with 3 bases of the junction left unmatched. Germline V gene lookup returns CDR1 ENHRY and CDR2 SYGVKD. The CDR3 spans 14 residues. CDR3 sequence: CAIRLAPSTDTQYF. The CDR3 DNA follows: TGTGCCATCAGACTAGCGCCCAGCACAGATACGCAGTATTTT.

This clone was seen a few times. CDR3 in DNA: TGTGCCAGCAGCTGGGGCGGCACAGATACGCAGTATTTT. Translating it yields CASSWGGTDTQYF. This chain connects TRBV7-8 to TRBJ2-3, with D possibly matching TRBD1 (5 bases). V lost 4 bases to trimming and J lost 1 base, with 6 bases between them. Per germline, CDR1 SGHVS and CDR2 FQNEAQ. The CDR3 is 13 residues long.

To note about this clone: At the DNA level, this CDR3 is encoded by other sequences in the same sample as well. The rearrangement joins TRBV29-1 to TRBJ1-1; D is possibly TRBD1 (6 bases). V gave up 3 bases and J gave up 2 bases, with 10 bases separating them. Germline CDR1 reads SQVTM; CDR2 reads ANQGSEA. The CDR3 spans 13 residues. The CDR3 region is CSVERTVNTEAFF. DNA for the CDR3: TGCAGCGTTGAGAGGACAGTCAACACTGAAGCTTTCTTT.